Listed here are 16 T cell receptor beta chains from one sample, sequenced in a study of PD-L1 blockade in urothelial cancer. Libraries were prepared by immunoSEQ multiplex PCR; TCRdb keeps only in-frame clonotypes and omits some of them. The sample has 35,000 to 45,000 clones, around nine tenths seen once. This sample's time point: pretreatment peripheral blood. Sequenced material: PBMCs, taken around atezolizumab (anti-PD-L1) treatment. The receptors originated from a donor over 35 with urothelial cancer.

The chain links TRBV18 to TRBJ2-5; D uncertain. The CDR3 is 16 amino acids. V lost 0 bases to trimming and J lost 2 bases, with 13 bases between them. The germline gives CDR1 KGHSH, CDR2 LQKENI. CDR3 protein: CASSPPMGLEQETQYF. In DNA, the CDR3 is TGTGCCAGCTCACCACCGATGGGTTTGGAGCAAGAGACCCAGTACTTC.

The J gene is TRBJ2-1, the V gene TRBV4-1; tentative D call: TRBD2 (6 bases). CDR1 is MGHRA, CDR2 YSYEKL, per germline. Trimming removed 7 bases at V and 6 bases at J, with 22 bases between. This CDR3 spans 16 amino acids. The CDR3 spells CASTRWGRAGPNEQFF. CDR3 coding DNA: TGCGCCAGCACCCGGTGGGGCCGCGCGGGGCCCAATGAGCAGTTCTTC.

The rearrangement joins TRBV6-5 to TRBJ1-2; D may be TRBD1 (5 bases). CDR3 length: 15 residues. Per germline, CDR1 MNHEY and CDR2 SVGAGI. With 2 bases removed from V and 4 bases from J, the gap between germline ends came to 14 bases. This CDR3 reads CASSYGAPSSYGYTF. The CDR3 DNA reads as TGTGCCAGCAGTTACGGGGCCCCCAGCAGCTATGGCTACACCTTC.

The chain recombines TRBV18 with TRBJ2-1, with TRBD2 as a possible D gene (7 bases). Trimming pared 3 bases from V and 7 bases from J, leaving 16 bases between. This CDR3 comprises 15 residues. Germline V gene data show CDR1 as KGHSH and CDR2 as LQKENI. In DNA form, the CDR3 reads TGTGCCAGCTCACCCCGACTAGGGGGGGGGAATGAGCAGTTCTTC. This sequence encodes CASSPRLGGGNEQFF.

The count of this clone is one. The chain joins TRBV7-8 to TRBJ2-1; 9 nucleotides align to TRBD2. The CDR3 sequence is 16 residues long. J gave up 6 bases and V 2 bases, and 8 bases lay outside the gene matches. Looked up from germline, CDR1 is SGHVS and CDR2 is FQNEAQ. The CDR3 region is CASSLFASGALNEQFF. CDR3 DNA sequence: TGTGCCAGCAGCTTATTTGCTAGCGGGGCCCTCAATGAGCAGTTCTTC.

The chain combines TRBV7-8 with TRBJ2-1, with a weak D call TRBD2 (6 bases). Trimming shortened V by 5 bases and J by 8 bases, and 16 bases separated the two germline ends. Germline-derived CDR1 and CDR2 are SGHVS and FQNEAQ. The CDR3 has 14 residues. CDR3 sequence (DNA): TGTGCCAGCAGCCCCAGGAGACTAGTCGATGAGCAGTTCTTC. Translation gives CASSPRRLVDEQFF.

The chain combines TRBV10-1 with TRBJ2-1; the D is unclear. V shed 6 bases and J shed 7 bases, with 13 bases lying between them. The CDR3 contains 13 residues. CDR1 is WNHNN and CDR2 is SYGVQD in the germline V gene (reference sequence). The CDR3 region is CASSPGGRNEQFF. In DNA, the CDR3 is TGCGCCAGCAGCCCCGGTGGCAGGAATGAGCAGTTCTTC.

The rearrangement links TRBV7-9 to TRBJ2-1, with D possibly matching TRBD2 (7 bases). Germline loops: CDR1 SEHNR, CDR2 FQNEAQ (reference sequence). Trimming shortened V by 0 bases and J by 5 bases, and 14 bases separated the two germline ends. CDR3 length equals 16 residues. The CDR3 sequence: CASSLAGGGHHNEQFF. Here the CDR3 DNA reads TGTGCCAGCAGCTTAGCGGGCGGGGGACACCACAATGAGCAGTTCTTC.

This clone was counted a single time. The gene calls are TRBV7-2 and TRBJ2-3; 7 positions match TRBD2. The CDR3 has 14 residues. Germline CDR1 reads SGHTA; CDR2 reads FQGNSA. With V trimmed by 5 bases and J by 0 bases, 2 bases remained unmatched. The CDR3 reads CASSLSGSTDTQYF. CDR3 coding DNA: TGTGCCAGCAGCCTTAGCGGGAGCACAGATACGCAGTATTTT.

The chain combines TRBV5-4 with TRBJ2-1; 12 bases line up with TRBD2. The CDR3 length is 16 residues. Germline V gene sequence: CDR1 SGHNT, CDR2 YYREEE (reference sequence). Trimming took 1 base from V and 7 from J; bases not matched to a gene: 6. The CDR3 protein is CASSLPLAGGQNEQFF. DNA for the CDR3: TGTGCCAGCAGCTTGCCCCTAGCGGGAGGGCAGAATGAGCAGTTCTTC.

The V call is TRBV4-2, the J call TRBJ2-1, with 9 bases identical to TRBD2. Trimming cost V 2 bases and J 6 bases; bases outside gene matches: 8. CDR1 is LGHNA and CDR2 is YNFKEQ in the germline V gene. The CDR3 loop spans 16 amino acids. The CDR3, as DNA: TGTGCCAGCAGCCAAATGGGGCTAGCGGGATCCAATGAGCAGTTCTTC. This encodes CASSQMGLAGSNEQFF.

The V call is TRBV28, the J call TRBJ2-4, with D possibly TRBD1 on 5 matching bases. V lost 3 bases and J lost 9, with 18 bases in between. Germline CDR1 is MDHEN and CDR2 is SYDVKM. The CDR3 has 15 amino acids. Here the CDR3 DNA reads TGTGCCAGCAGTTTGCCGGCCAGGGCAAGGGTCATTCAGTACTTC. Residues: CASSLPARARVIQYF.

This sequence joins TRBV11-3 and TRBJ2-3; 9 bases are shared with TRBD1. The CDR3 consists of 14 residues. Germline CDR1 is SGHNT and CDR2 is YENEEA. V was pared by 4 bases and J by 5 bases, with 4 bases of the junction left unmatched. CDR3 in DNA: TGTGCCAGCAGCTGGGACAGGGAATTAGATACGCAGTATTTT. Its protein product is CASSWDRELDTQYF.

V is TRBV7-9 and J is TRBJ2-7; D unclear. CDR1 SEHNR and CDR2 FQNEAQ come from the germline V gene (reference sequence). Deletions cut 2 bases from V and 5 bases from J, with 7 bases between. The CDR3 sequence is 12 residues long. CDR3 protein: CASSLHFNEQYF. The CDR3 DNA is TGTGCCAGCAGCTTACATTTCAACGAGCAGTACTTC.

A single count supports this clone. The chain links TRBV4-2 to TRBJ2-7; 9 bases fit TRBD2. Looked up from germline, CDR1 is LGHNA and CDR2 is YNFKEQ. This CDR3 is built from 16 residues. J gave up 4 bases and V 0 bases, and 7 bases lay outside the gene matches. The CDR3 region has the DNA TGTGCCAGCAGCCAAGATGGGCTAGCGGGATGGTACGAGCAGTACTTC. As protein: CASSQDGLAGWYEQYF.

The chain is built from TRBV18 and TRBJ1-1, with D possibly TRBD1 on 5 matching bases. Germline loops: CDR1 KGHSH, CDR2 LQKENI. Between the trimmed V and J ends, which lost 3 bases and 7 bases, there was a span of 15 bases. This CDR3 region has 14 residues. The CDR3 here is CASSPVGQGHEAFF. The CDR3 nucleotides read TGTGCCAGCTCACCCGTGGGGCAGGGCCATGAAGCTTTCTTT. The full variable domain, in which reference TRBV18 and TRBJ1-1 provide the parts outside the CDR3, is NAGVMQNPRHLVRRRGQEARLRCSPMKGHSHVYWYRQLPEEGLKFMVYLQKENIIDESGMPKERFSAEFPKEGPSILRIQQVVRGDSAAYFCASSPVGQGHEAFFGQGTRLTVV.